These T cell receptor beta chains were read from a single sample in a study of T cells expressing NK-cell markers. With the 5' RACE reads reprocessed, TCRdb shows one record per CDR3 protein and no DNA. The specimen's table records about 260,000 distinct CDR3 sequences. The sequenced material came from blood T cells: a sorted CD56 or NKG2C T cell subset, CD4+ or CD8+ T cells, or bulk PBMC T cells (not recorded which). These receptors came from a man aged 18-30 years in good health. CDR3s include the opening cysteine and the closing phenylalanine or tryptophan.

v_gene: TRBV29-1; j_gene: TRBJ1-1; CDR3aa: CSVVRGGGAFF
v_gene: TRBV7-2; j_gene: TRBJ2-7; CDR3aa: CASSLATSFRNEQYF
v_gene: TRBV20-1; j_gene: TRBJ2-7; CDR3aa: CSARGTGTGLEQYF
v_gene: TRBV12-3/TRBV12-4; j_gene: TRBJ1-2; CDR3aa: CASSLHPYGYTF
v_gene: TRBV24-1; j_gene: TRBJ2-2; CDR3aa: CATSGIGRTGELFF
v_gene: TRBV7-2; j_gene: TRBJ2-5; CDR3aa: CASSLVGQGARETQYF
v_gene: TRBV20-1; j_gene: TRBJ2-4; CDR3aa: CSAEAGVAKNIQYF
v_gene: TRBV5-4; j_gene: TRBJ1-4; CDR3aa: CASSGGTRGEKLFF
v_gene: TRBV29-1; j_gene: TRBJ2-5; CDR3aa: CSLLGGLGETQYF
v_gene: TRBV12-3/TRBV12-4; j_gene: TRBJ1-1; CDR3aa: CASSLSGPSIAEAFF
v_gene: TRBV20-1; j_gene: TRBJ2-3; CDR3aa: CSARPLHTTDTQYF
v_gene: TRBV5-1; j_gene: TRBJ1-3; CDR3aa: CASSLLGTSGNTIYF
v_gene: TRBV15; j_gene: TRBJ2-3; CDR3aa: CATSRLLSGRSEDTQYF
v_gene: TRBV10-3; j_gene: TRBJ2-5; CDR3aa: CAIRGQGTQETQYF
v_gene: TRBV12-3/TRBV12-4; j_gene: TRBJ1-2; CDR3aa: CASTLTSNYGYTF
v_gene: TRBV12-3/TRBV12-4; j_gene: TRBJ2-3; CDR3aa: CASSFSGRTDTQYF
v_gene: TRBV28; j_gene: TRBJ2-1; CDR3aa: CASSIPPGTGVNNEQFF
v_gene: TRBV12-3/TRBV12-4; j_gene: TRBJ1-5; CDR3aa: CASSPYAQPQHF
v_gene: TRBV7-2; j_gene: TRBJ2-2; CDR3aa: CASSFRTSGRLGGELFF
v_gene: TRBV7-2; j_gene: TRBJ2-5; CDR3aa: CASSLARGGLAGTQYF
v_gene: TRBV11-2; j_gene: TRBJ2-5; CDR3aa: CASSPKLGLAGKGRETQYF
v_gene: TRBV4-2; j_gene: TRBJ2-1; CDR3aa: CASSPTGVEVDNEQFF
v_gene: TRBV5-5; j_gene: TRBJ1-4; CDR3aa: CASSFLPDEKLFF
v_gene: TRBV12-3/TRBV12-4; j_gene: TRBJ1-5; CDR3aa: CASSLGDWPVINQPQHF
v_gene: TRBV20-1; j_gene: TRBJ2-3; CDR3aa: CSAPRTGFYDTQYF
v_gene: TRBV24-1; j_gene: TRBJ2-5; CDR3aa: CATSDLREGESGETQYF
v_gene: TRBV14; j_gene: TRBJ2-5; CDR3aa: CASSPTFHGQETQYF
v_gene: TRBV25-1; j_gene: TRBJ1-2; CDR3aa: CASSDLDRSYGYTF
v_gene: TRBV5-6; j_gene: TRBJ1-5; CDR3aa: CASSATTGGGLPQHF
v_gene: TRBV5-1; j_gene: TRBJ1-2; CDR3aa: CASSLDSGTNYGYTF
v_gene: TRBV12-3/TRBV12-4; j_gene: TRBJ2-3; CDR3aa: CASSFQRTQDTQYF
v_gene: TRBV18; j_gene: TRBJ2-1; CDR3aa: CASSPPGLWNNEQFF
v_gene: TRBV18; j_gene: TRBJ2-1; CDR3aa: CASSPEVSSYNEQFF
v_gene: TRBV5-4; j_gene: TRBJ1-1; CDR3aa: CASSSNNREVEAFF
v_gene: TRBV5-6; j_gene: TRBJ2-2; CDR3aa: CASSLPDRDTGELFF
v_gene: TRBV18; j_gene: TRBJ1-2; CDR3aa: CASRRQGDNYGYTF
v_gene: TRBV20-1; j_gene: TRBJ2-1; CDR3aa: CSARVISPTEQRERLNEQFF
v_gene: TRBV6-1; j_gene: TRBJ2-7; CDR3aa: CASSGLRVLPYEQYF
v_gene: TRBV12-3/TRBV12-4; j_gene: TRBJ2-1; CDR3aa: CASSSAGPLNEQFF
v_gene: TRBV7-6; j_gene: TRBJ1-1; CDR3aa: CASSRVTEAFF
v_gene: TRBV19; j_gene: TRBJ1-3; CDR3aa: CASRNGGSGNTIYF
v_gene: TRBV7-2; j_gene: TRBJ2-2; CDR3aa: CASSRGQGLTGELFF
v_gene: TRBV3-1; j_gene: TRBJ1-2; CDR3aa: CASSQAVTGALYTF
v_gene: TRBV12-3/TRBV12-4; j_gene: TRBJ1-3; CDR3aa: CASSPVEIPRNTIYF
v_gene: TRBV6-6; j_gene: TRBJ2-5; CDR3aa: CASGGGPRETQYF
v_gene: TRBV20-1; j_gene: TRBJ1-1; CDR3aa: CSAQNAGGANTEAFF
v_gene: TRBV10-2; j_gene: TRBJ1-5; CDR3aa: CASSEIGTVGQPQHF
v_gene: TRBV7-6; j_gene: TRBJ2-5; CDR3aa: CASSLGGRQTETQYF
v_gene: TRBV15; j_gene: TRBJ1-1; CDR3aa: CATSREGRDEAFF
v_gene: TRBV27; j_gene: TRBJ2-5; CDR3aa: CASSLSGVGETQYF